The clone carrying this T cell receptor beta chain was detected only a few times. Its cognate antigen is unknown. TCRdb ran MiXCR on the 5' RACE reads and lists one entry per CDR3 protein. The table has 450,000 to 650,000 distinct CDR3 sequences, approximately 15% seen once. The sample originates from a study of T cells after yellow fever vaccination. Study findings and constraints: Subsequent to the booster, the majority of primary-vaccination clones reappeared (roughly 95% CD4, 88% CD8). Abundant contaminating clonotypes from the bulk population could appear in FACS-sorted repertoires. The secondary response was weaker, and its peak arrived faster, on day 5 versus 15.

Germline CDR1 reads DFQATT; CDR2 reads SNEGSKA (reference sequence). Trimming stripped 5 bases from V and 3 bases from J, with 15 bases between. This CDR3 contains 14 residues. The source of this sequence is a man aged 25 to 40 who received the YFV17D yellow fever vaccine. The source material was PBMCs, sampled on the day of the yellow fever booster vaccination. This chain uses TRBV20-1 with TRBJ2-3; perhaps TRBD2 as D (6 bases). In DNA form, the CDR3 reads TGCAGTGCTCTCAGCGGGTTCGGGACAGATACGCAGTATTTT. This translates into CSALSGFGTDTQYF.